The sequence of this T cell receptor beta chain was determined in a study of Ad26.COV2.S vaccination and SARS-CoV-2 variants. Libraries were prepared by immunoSEQ multiplex PCR; TCRdb keeps only in-frame clonotypes and omits some of them. The sample has 350,000 to 450,000 clones, about 92% seen once. Germline assignment: CDR1 SGHRS and CDR2 YFSETQ. The CDR3 contains 14 residues. Trimming took 1 base from V and 1 from J, leaving 7 bases between them. Here the sequenced sample was peripheral blood, taken after recovery from COVID-19. This sequence joins TRBV5-1 and TRBJ2-3; D call uncertain. This clonotype was obtained from a human donor who had recovered from COVID-19. CDR3 loop: CASSLSSGTDTQYF. The CDR3 region has the DNA TGCGCCAGCAGCTTGTCATCAGGCACAGATACGCAGTATTTT. The variable domain in full, completed from reference TRBV5-1 and TRBJ2-3, reads KAGVTQTPRYLIKTRGQQVTLSCSPISGHRSVSWYQQTPGQGLQFLFEYFSETQRNKGNFPGRFSGRQFSNSRSEMNVSTLELGDSALYLCASSLSSGTDTQYFGPGTRLTVL.